This T cell receptor beta chain was captured by sequencing in a study of cytomegalovirus exposure and HLA in healthy donors. General study findings and limits: Relative to the approximately 700-donor mean, N-insertions were reportedly fewer in an Asian-associated ancestry cluster in a later analysis.

The PCR contained 60 Vbeta and 13 Jbeta primers. Repertoires were generated with immunoSEQ multiplex PCR, while TCRdb's copy carries only in-frame clones and drops some. The top ten hold approximately 1.5% of the sample, which has roughly 190,000 clones, about 87% seen once. The CDR3 runs 17 residues. Germline V lookup: CDR1 ENHRY, CDR2 SYGVKD. The junction had 9 bases not matched to a gene; V was cut back by 3 bases and J by 4 bases. The count of this clone is one. What it recognizes is unknown. The source material was PBMCs. This chain connects TRBV10-3 to TRBJ1-5; 10 bases are a match to TRBD1. The receptor was isolated from a woman aged 18 to 35 in good health and CMV-seronegative. CDR3 sequence reads: CAISDGADRGPNQPQHF. CDR3 in DNA: TGTGCCATCAGTGATGGGGCAGACAGGGGGCCGAATCAGCCCCAGCATTTT.